Presented here are 10 T cell receptor beta chains from one specimen sequenced in a study of cytomegalovirus exposure and HLA in healthy donors. The PCR contained 60 Vbeta and 13 Jbeta primers. Using immunoSEQ multiplex PCR, the repertoire was profiled, and TCRdb retains in-frame clones only, with some absent. Of around 83,000 clones detected, around 80% appear once; the ten largest clones hold 4% to 5.5%. The sample consisted of PBMCs. The source is a male donor in good health and CMV-seropositive.

This chain connects TRBV6-1 to TRBJ1-2; no definite D call. Germline CDR1 is MNHNS and CDR2 is SASEGT. The CDR3 sequence is 14 residues long. Trimming left V 2 bases short and J 4 bases short, with 11 bases between. The CDR3 nucleotides are TGTGCCAGCAGTGAATGGGCGGGCAGCTATGGCTACACCTTC. Encoded protein: CASSEWAGSYGYTF.

The sample holds a few counts of this clone. CDR3 region: CASSPSAGASEQFF. In DNA form, the CDR3 reads TGTGCCAGCTCACCCTCGGCGGGGGCTAGTGAGCAGTTCTTC. The chain has TRBV18 and TRBJ2-1, with D possibly matching TRBD2 (7 bases). This CDR3 comprises 14 residues. Trimming removed 3 bases from V and 9 bases from J, with 15 bases in between. The V gene's germline CDR1 is KGHSH and CDR2 LQKENI.

The chain uses TRBV2 and TRBJ2-3; perhaps TRBD2 as D (5 bases). Trimming left V 8 bases short and J 4 bases short, with 19 bases between. The CDR3 length is 15 residues. Per germline, CDR1 SNHLY and CDR2 FYNNEI. This chain's CDR3 is CASLSRGSLSDTQYF. Written as DNA, the CDR3 is TGTGCCAGCCTTAGCCGGGGTAGTTTGTCAGATACGCAGTATTTT.

This clone was found a few times. The chain uses TRBV5-1 and TRBJ1-1, with D possibly TRBD1 on 6 matching bases. CDR1 and CDR2 from the germline V gene are SGHRS and YFSETQ. The CDR3 totals 15 residues. V was shortened by 3 bases and J by 1 base, with 13 bases between the two germline ends. CDR3 coding DNA: TGCGCCAGCAGCTCAAGAGGACAGCAGAACACTGAAGCTTTCTTT. Residues: CASSSRGQQNTEAFF.

This chain links TRBV27 with TRBJ1-1, with TRBD1 identical over 9 bases. V lost 5 bases and J lost 0; bases outside the gene matches: 10. Germline-derived CDR1 and CDR2 are MNHEY and SMNVEV (reference sequence). CDR3 length: 17 residues. This CDR3 reads CASSTLQGAHVNTEAFF. The CDR3 DNA is TGTGCCAGCAGTACATTACAGGGGGCCCACGTGAACACTGAAGCTTTCTTT.

J is TRBJ2-7 and V is TRBV27; maybe TRBD1 (6 bases). The length of the CDR3 is 15 residues. Germline assignment: CDR1 MNHEY and CDR2 SMNVEV (reference sequence). The germline V and J ends were trimmed by 5 bases and 3 bases, with 17 bases remaining between them. CDR3 sequence (DNA): TGTGCCAGCAGTATACAGGGACACCGGCACTACGAGCAGTACTTC. It encodes CASSIQGHRHYEQYF.

This clone was seen only once. V usage is TRBV5-1 and J usage is TRBJ2-2, with TRBD1 matching over 11 bases. Germline CDR1 reads SGHRS; CDR2 reads YFSETQ. The CDR3 is 15 amino acids. Trimming took 0 bases from V and 6 from J; bases not matched to a gene: 1. The CDR3: CASSLAGQGAGELFF. DNA for the CDR3: TGCGCCAGCAGCTTGGCGGGACAGGGGGCCGGGGAGCTGTTTTTT.

The chain is built from TRBV5-1 and TRBJ1-5; D uncertain. The V gene's germline CDR1 is SGHRS and CDR2 YFSETQ. The CDR3 runs to 16 residues. The V end was cut by 4 bases, the J end by 0 bases, with 14 bases between. The DNA for the CDR3 is TGCGCCAGCAGCAAAGGTGAGGGCGGTAGCAATCAGCCCCAGCATTTT. Encoded protein: CASSKGEGGSNQPQHF. Full variable domain (remainder filled in from reference TRBV5-1 and TRBJ1-5): KAGVTQTPRYLIKTRGQQVTLSCSPISGHRSVSWYQQTPGQGLQFLFEYFSETQRNKGNFPGRFSGRQFSNSRSEMNVSTLELGDSALYLCASSKGEGGSNQPQHFGDGTRLSIL.

The chain recombines TRBV11-3 with TRBJ2-1; TRBD2 matches at 8 bases. This CDR3 contains 17 residues. V lost 5 bases to trimming and J lost 7 bases; unmatched junction nucleotides: 16. Germline CDR1 and CDR2: SGHNT and YENEEA. The CDR3, as DNA: TGTGCCAGCAGCCTGACCAACGCGGGGGGCGAAGTAAATGAGCAGTTCTTC. Translation gives CASSLTNAGGEVNEQFF. The full variable domain, rest sourced from reference TRBV11-3 and TRBJ2-1, is EAGVVQSPRYKIIEKKQPVAFWCNPISGHNTLYWYLQNLGQGPELLIRYENEEAVDDSQLPKDRFSAERLKGVDSTLKIQPAELGDSAVYLCASSLTNAGGEVNEQFFGPGTRLTVL.

The chain links TRBV6-1 to TRBJ1-6, with D maybe TRBD1 (5 bases). The V end lost 2 bases, the J end lost 7 bases, and 12 bases lay between the germline ends. Germline V lookup: CDR1 MNHNS, CDR2 SASEGT. The CDR3 loop spans 15 amino acids. The CDR3 coding sequence is TGTGCCAGCAGTGAATCGTGGCAGGGAAATTCACCCCTCCACTTT. It encodes CASSESWQGNSPLHF.